These 8 T cell receptor beta chains share one sample of origin, sequenced in a study of blood T cell repertoires in COVID-19. The table came from immunoSEQ multiplex PCR; TCRdb's copy has only in-frame clones and leaves some out. The table lists about 210,000 clones, about four fifths of them singletons, with just under 9% in the top ten. The sample was PBMCs or T cells enriched from blood (not recorded which). The receptors originated from a woman aged 45-65 years with acute COVID-19.

The gene calls are TRBV11-2 and TRBJ2-3, with a possible D match to TRBD2 (6 bases). The CDR3 spans 15 residues. V was cut by 5 bases and J by 1 base, with 13 bases left in between. The germline gives CDR1 SGHAT, CDR2 FQNNGV. The CDR3 DNA follows: TGTGCCAGCAGCCCCCCGGGACTTCGCACAGATACGCAGTATTTT. Translation gives CASSPPGLRTDTQYF.

The CDR3 loop is CASSAIEGANTEAFF. The CDR3 nucleotides are TGTGCCAGCAGTGCGATTGAAGGGGCGAACACTGAAGCTTTCTTT. The chain recombines TRBV25-1 with TRBJ1-1, with D perhaps TRBD1 (5 bases). V was shortened by 4 bases and J by 1 base, with 13 bases between the two germline ends. This CDR3 is 15 amino acids long. In germline, CDR1 is MGHDK, CDR2 SYGVNS. Drawing the rest from reference TRBV25-1 and TRBJ1-1, the complete variable domain is EADIYQTPRYLVIGTGKKITLECSQTMGHDKMYWYQQDPGMELHLIHYSYGVNSTEKGDLSSESTVSRIRTEHFPLTLESARPSHTSQYLCASSAIEGANTEAFFGQGTRLTVV.

V is TRBV5-1 and J is TRBJ1-1; D not certain. V lost 0 bases to trimming and J lost 0 bases, with 3 bases between them. CDR1 is SGHRS and CDR2 is YFSETQ in the germline V gene. The CDR3 has 13 amino acids. CDR3 DNA sequence: TGCGCCAGCAGCTTGGTAGTGAACACTGAAGCTTTCTTT. Amino acids: CASSLVVNTEAFF. Complete variable domain (other parts from reference TRBV5-1 and TRBJ1-1): KAGVTQTPRYLIKTRGQQVTLSCSPISGHRSVSWYQQTPGQGLQFLFEYFSETQRNKGNFPGRFSGRQFSNSRSEMNVSTLELGDSALYLCASSLVVNTEAFFGQGTRLTVV.

The CDR3 loop is CASSRGQGLGSSGNQPQHF. The CDR3 nucleotides read TGTGCCAGTAGTAGAGGACAGGGTCTAGGTTCGTCAGGCAATCAGCCCCAGCATTTT. This sequence joins TRBV19 and TRBJ1-5; TRBD1 aligns across 8 bases. The ends lost 4 bases at V and 2 bases at J; junction bases unmatched: 16. In germline, CDR1 is LNHDA, CDR2 SQIVND (reference sequence). This CDR3 has 19 amino acids.

The V and J genes are TRBV7-2 and TRBJ1-3; D uncertain. Germline V CDR1 and CDR2: SGHTA, FQGNSA. Deletions cut 5 bases from V and 0 bases from J, with 11 bases between. The CDR3 contains 15 residues. The CDR3 DNA reads TGTGCCAGCAGCCCGAGACTGGTCTCTGGAAACACCATATATTTT. Translated: CASSPRLVSGNTIYF. Full variable domain (outside the CDR3, taken from reference TRBV7-2 and TRBJ1-3): GAGVSQSPSNKVTEKGKDVELRCDPISGHTALYWYRQSLGQGLEFLIYFQGNSAPDKSGLPSDRFSAERTGGSVSTLTIQRTQQEDSAVYLCASSPRLVSGNTIYFGEGSWLTVV.

The rearrangement links TRBV19 to TRBJ2-1; TRBD2 aligns across 8 bases. This CDR3 is built from 17 residues. V lost 0 bases to trimming and J lost 9 bases; unmatched junction nucleotides: 13. Germline V gives CDR1 LNHDA, CDR2 SQIVND (reference sequence). CDR3 nucleotides: TGTGCCAGTAGTATAGATCTGAGCGGGGGCCTTTACGTTGAGCAGTTCTTC. It is translated as CASSIDLSGGLYVEQFF.

This clone occurred a few times. This chain connects TRBV7-2 to TRBJ2-3; 7 nucleotides match TRBD2. V lost 6 bases and J lost 8; bases outside the gene matches: 14. From germline, CDR1 is SGHTA and CDR2 FQGNSA. The CDR3 has 15 residues. The CDR3 loop reads CASRPAGSPPGTQYF. In DNA, the CDR3 is TGTGCCAGCAGACCAGCGGGATCCCCTCCGGGTACGCAGTATTTT.

This CDR3 is CASNPGRGSEAFF. The CDR3, as DNA: TGTGCCAGTAACCCCGGAAGAGGCTCTGAAGCTTTCTTT. V gene TRBV19 combines with J gene TRBJ1-1; D gene unclear. The CDR3 covers 13 residues. V lost 7 bases and J lost 6, with 15 bases in between. The germline V gene has CDR1 LNHDA and CDR2 SQIVND (reference sequence).